The source of this T cell receptor beta chain is a study of T cells in Graves' hyperthyroidism and ophthalmopathy. TCR beta CDR3 sequences were amplified from RNA transcripts. During a first-round RT-PCR of the TCR CDR3, the HTBI primer set was used. Each CDR3 protein gets one entry after TCRdb re-called the multiplex PCR reads with MiXCR. The data show approximately 690,000 distinct CDR3 sequences, more than 14% seen once. V lost 4 bases and J lost 0; bases outside the gene matches: 6. The CDR3 loop spans 16 amino acids. Germline-derived CDR1 and CDR2 are LNHDA and SQIVND (reference sequence). The sequencing sample was made of blood. This receptor was identified in a woman aged 45-65 years with Graves' ophthalmopathy. The V gene is TRBV19, the J gene TRBJ1-5; TRBD1 matches at 7 bases. The CDR3 loop reads CASSTRQGFSNQPQHF. CDR3 sequence (DNA): TGTGCCAGTAGTACTCGACAGGGATTTAGCAATCAGCCCCAGCATTTT.